This is a list of T cell receptor beta chains from one sample in a study of blood T cell repertoires in COVID-19. Assay: immunoSEQ multiplex PCR; the TCRdb copy retains only in-frame clones and omits some. The sample consists of a few hundred thousand clones, less than 95% of them appearing once. Sequenced material: PBMCs or T cells enriched from blood (not recorded which). The receptor source for this set is a man aged 18 to 30 who had recovered from COVID-19. The CDR3 runs from the conserved cysteine through the conserved F or W. Fields, in order: clone size, V gene, J gene, D gene, CDR3 DNA, CDR3 protein. A D gene is named only where the DNA matches it firmly. Some rows mark clone size as missing; the rest say once, few, many or name a class of expanded clone.

>.|TRBV28|TRBJ2-2|TRBD2
TGTGCCAGCGGCTACTCCGGGACTATCAACACCGGGGAGCTGTTTTTT
CASGYSGTINTGELFF
>.|TRBV2|TRBJ1-5|.
TGTGCCAGCAGTGACAATTATCAGCCCCAGCATTTT
CASSDNYQPQHF
>.|TRBV3-1/TRBV3-2|TRBJ1-2|.
TGTGCCAGCAGCCAAGAGGTTCCCAGGTTCTATGGCTACACCTTC
CASSQEVPRFYGYTF
>.|TRBV2|TRBJ1-6|.
TGTGCCAGCAGTGTTGGGGGGAGCTCCTATAATTCACCCCTCCACTTT
CASSVGGSSYNSPLHF
>.|TRBV6-5|TRBJ2-3|.
TGTGCCAGCAGGGATATGGGACAACCCGGCGATACGCAGTATTTT
CASRDMGQPGDTQYF
>.|TRBV6-5|TRBJ2-2|.
TGTGCCAGCAGAGAGCGAGCCGGGGAGCTGTTTTTT
CASRERAGELFF
>.|TRBV7-9|TRBJ1-3|.
TGTGCCAGTGTCGGCGGGGGAAACACCATATATTTT
CASVGGGNTIYF
>.|TRBV5-5|TRBJ1-2|.
TGTGCCAGCATCCTTGGGGAGGGGAATGGCTACACCTTC
CASILGEGNGYTF
>.|TRBV19|TRBJ2-3|.
TGTGCCAGCGTCGATGGCAGCACAGATACGCAGTATTTT
CASVDGSTDTQYF
>.|TRBV5-5|TRBJ2-3|TRBD2
TGTGCCAGCAGCTCTCTAGCGGGGGCCCCTGGAGATACGCAGTATTTT
CASSSLAGAPGDTQYF
>.|TRBV2|TRBJ1-2|TRBD1
TGTGCCAGCAGTGTTGGCAGGGGGTTGCATGGCTACACCTTC
CASSVGRGLHGYTF
>.|TRBV6-1|TRBJ1-2|.
TGTGCCAGCAGTGAAGCAGGGTTAGGGGTTGGCTACACCTTC
CASSEAGLGVGYTF
>.|TRBV28|TRBJ1-2|TRBD1
TGTGCCAGCAGTTTAATCGGCAGGGGGCAGTCGGCTCACCATGGCTACACCTTC
CASSLIGRGQSAHHGYTF
>.|TRBV5-4|TRBJ2-1|TRBD2
TGTGCCAGCAGCCTCCGGGGGACTAGCGGCCCAGGGGAGCAGTTCTTC
CASSLRGTSGPGEQFF
>few|TRBV3-1/TRBV3-2|TRBJ2-7|.
TGTGCCAGCAGCCAACCGTTGGAGCAGTACTTC
CASSQPLEQYF
>.|TRBV5-8|TRBJ2-2|.
TGTGCCAGCAGCCCTGGGCGAGTCCCTGGGGAGCTGTTTTTT
CASSPGRVPGELFF
>.|TRBV9|TRBJ1-2|.
TGTGCCAGCAGCCCCTCGCGGGGCGGCCCGTGGGATGGCTACACCTTC
CASSPSRGGPWDGYTF
>.|TRBV5-1|TRBJ2-3|TRBD2
TGCGCCAGCAGCTTAGCGGGAGGTAGCACAGATACGCAGTATTTT
CASSLAGGSTDTQYF
>.|TRBV18|TRBJ1-1|.
TGTGCCAGCTCACCAGCAGTTTCCACTGAAGCTTTCTTT
CASSPAVSTEAFF
>.|TRBV27|TRBJ2-1|TRBD2
TGTGCCAGCAGTTTCCGCGGGAGCTCCTACAATGAGCAGTTCTTC
CASSFRGSSYNEQFF
>.|TRBV15|TRBJ1-3|TRBD1
TGTGCCACCAGCAGTTCCTGGACAGGGATCAGCTCTGGAAACACCATATATTTT
CATSSSWTGISSGNTIYF
>.|TRBV5-1|TRBJ2-7|.
TGCGCCAGCAGCTTGGAAGCCCTCTCCTACGAGCAGTACTTC
CASSLEALSYEQYF
>.|TRBV6-5|TRBJ2-3|.
TGTGCCGGAGGTCAGCTCGGGTACACAGATACGCAGTATTTT
CAGGQLGYTDTQYF
>.|TRBV7-9|TRBJ2-3|.
TGTGCCAGCAGCCCAACAGGGTCGGGCACAGATACGCAGTATTTT
CASSPTGSGTDTQYF
>.|TRBV7-9|TRBJ1-5|TRBD1
TGTGCCAGCAGCCCGAGGGGGGACAGGGATCAGCCCCAGCATTTT
CASSPRGDRDQPQHF
>.|TRBV18|TRBJ1-3|TRBD1
TGTGCCAGCTCCCCTCAACGGACAGGGTACTTCAGTGGAAACACCATATATTTT
CASSPQRTGYFSGNTIYF
>.|TRBV5-4|TRBJ2-7|TRBD2
TGTGCCAGCAGCTTGGGTAGCGGGGGCCTCTACGAGCAGTACTTC
CASSLGSGGLYEQYF
>.|TRBV15|TRBJ2-7|.
TGTGCCACCAGCAGAGGAGGGCTCGAGCAGTACTTC
CATSRGGLEQYF
>.|TRBV7-9|TRBJ2-3|.
TGTGCCAGCAGCTTAGATCCCAGTACGCAGTATTTT
CASSLDPSTQYF